The 12 T cell receptor beta chains in this list originate from one sample, sequenced in a study of blood T cell repertoires in COVID-19. Assay: immunoSEQ multiplex PCR; the TCRdb copy retains only in-frame clones and omits some. The sample contains approximately 240,000 clones, 88% of which appear only once. Material: peripheral blood. All receptors come from a woman in her thirties or forties who had recovered from COVID-19.

This chain links TRBV9 with TRBJ2-1; 11 bases are a match to TRBD2. CDR3 length: 15 amino acids. In germline, CDR1 is SGDLS, CDR2 YYNGEE. Trimming removed 4 bases from V and 3 bases from J; junction bases left unmatched: 3. DNA of the CDR3: TGTGCCAGCAGCCCCGGGACTAGCGGCTACAATGAGCAGTTCTTC. This sequence encodes CASSPGTSGYNEQFF.

V is TRBV7-2 and J is TRBJ1-5; 9 positions agree with TRBD1. The CDR3 is made up of 18 amino acids. The ends lost 5 bases at V and 0 bases at J; junction bases unmatched: 11. From germline, CDR1 is SGHTA and CDR2 FQGNSA. Here the CDR3 DNA reads TGTGCCAGCAGCACGCTAACAGGGGGCCGTTATAGCAATCAGCCCCAGCATTTT. This gives the protein CASSTLTGGRYSNQPQHF.

V is TRBV10-3 and J is TRBJ2-5; 7 nucleotides match TRBD1. This CDR3 spans 12 amino acids. CDR1 is ENHRY, CDR2 SYGVKD, per germline. With V trimmed by 4 bases and J by 4 bases, 0 bases remained unmatched. CDR3 loop: CAISAGGETQYF. DNA for the CDR3: TGTGCCATCAGTGCAGGGGGAGAGACCCAGTACTTC.

This rearrangement joins TRBV5-1 to TRBJ2-1; the D gene is possibly TRBD2 (6 bases). There are 15 residues in the CDR3. Germline V CDR1 and CDR2: SGHRS, YFSETQ. V gave up 4 bases and J gave up 7 bases, with 18 bases separating them. CDR3 protein: CASSTRDFSSNEQFF. Here the CDR3 DNA reads TGCGCCAGCAGCACCCGGGACTTTAGCTCGAATGAGCAGTTCTTC.

This chain uses TRBV9 with TRBJ2-2; D might be TRBD2 (5 bases). Trimming shortened V by 0 bases and J by 0 bases, and 27 bases separated the two germline ends. Germline V gene lookup returns CDR1 SGDLS and CDR2 YYNGEE. The CDR3 is 22 residues long. The CDR3 DNA reads as TGTGCCAGCAGCGTAGTACCCGCGGGCCGTACGTCCCCCGTGGCGAACACCGGGGAGCTGTTTTTT. This sequence encodes CASSVVPAGRTSPVANTGELFF. The whole variable domain, filled in from reference TRBV9 and TRBJ2-2, reads DSGVTQTPKHLITATGQRVTLRCSPRSGDLSVYWYQQSLDQGLQFLIQYYNGEERAKGNILERFSAQQFPDLHSELNLSSLELGDSALYFCASSVVPAGRTSPVANTGELFFGEGSRLTVL.

The chain links TRBV5-1 to TRBJ2-5; 7 nucleotides agree with TRBD2. Per the germline V gene, CDR1 is SGHRS and CDR2 is YFSETQ. Trimming removed 0 bases from V and 2 bases from J; junction bases left unmatched: 16. The CDR3 totals 19 residues. CDR3: CASSLARPSQSGEQETQYF. The DNA of the CDR3 is TGCGCCAGCAGCTTGGCTAGGCCCAGCCAAAGCGGGGAGCAAGAGACCCAGTACTTC. The full variable domain, rest sourced from reference TRBV5-1 and TRBJ2-5, is KAGVTQTPRYLIKTRGQQVTLSCSPISGHRSVSWYQQTPGQGLQFLFEYFSETQRNKGNFPGRFSGRQFSNSRSEMNVSTLELGDSALYLCASSLARPSQSGEQETQYFGPGTRLLVL.

Written as DNA, the CDR3 is TGTGCCAGCAGAGGACAGGGCTACAATGAGCAGTTCTTC. It encodes CASRGQGYNEQFF. This chain uses TRBV27 with TRBJ2-1; 8 bases match TRBD1. Unmatched junction bases numbered 1, after V lost 6 bases and J lost 3 bases. The CDR3 extends over 13 amino acids. The germline CDR1 and CDR2 sequences are MNHEY and SMNVEV (reference sequence).

The rearrangement uses TRBV18 and TRBJ2-3, with 11 bases matching TRBD2. Germline values: CDR1 KGHSH, CDR2 LQKENI. The CDR3 is made up of 16 amino acids. V shed 3 bases, J shed 4 bases, and the junction held 6 bases outside the gene matches. The CDR3 DNA reads TGTGCCAGCTCACCTTGGACTAGCGGGTCGGCAGATACGCAGTATTTT. This translates into CASSPWTSGSADTQYF.

V gene TRBV19 combines with J gene TRBJ1-6; TRBD1 matches 7 bases. V lost 4 bases to trimming and J lost 10 bases; unmatched junction nucleotides: 10. The CDR3 runs to 15 residues. Germline V gene lookup returns CDR1 LNHDA and CDR2 SQIVND (reference sequence). The CDR3 sequence is CASSKEGAGESPLHF. The CDR3 nucleotides are TGTGCCAGTAGTAAAGAGGGGGCAGGGGAATCACCCCTCCACTTT.

The rearrangement links TRBV5-5 to TRBJ1-3, with D possibly being TRBD1 (5 bases). There are 14 residues in the CDR3. CDR1 is SGHKS, CDR2 YYEKEE, per germline (reference sequence). V was shortened by 0 bases and J by 2 bases, with 6 bases between the two germline ends. The CDR3 DNA sequence: TGTGCCAGCAGCTTGGGCAGGGCTGGAAACACCATATATTTT. It codes for CASSLGRAGNTIYF.

This chain connects TRBV6-5 to TRBJ1-4; 9 bases are shared with TRBD1. Germline assignment: CDR1 MNHEY and CDR2 SVGAGI. J gave up 8 bases and V 4 bases, and 5 bases lay outside the gene matches. The CDR3 extends over 14 amino acids. The CDR3 DNA sequence: TGTGCCAGCAGTTTTGACAGGGGGAGGGAAAAACTGTTTTTT. Protein product: CASSFDRGREKLFF.

CDR3 region: CASSSRQGSNYGYTF. The CDR3 DNA reads as TGTGCCAGCAGTTCACGACAGGGGTCGAACTATGGCTACACCTTC. The chain employs TRBV28 and TRBJ1-2; 8 bases match TRBD1. The trim removed 4 bases at V and 2 bases at J, leaving 6 bases unmatched. In germline, CDR1 is MDHEN, CDR2 SYDVKM. The CDR3 totals 15 residues.